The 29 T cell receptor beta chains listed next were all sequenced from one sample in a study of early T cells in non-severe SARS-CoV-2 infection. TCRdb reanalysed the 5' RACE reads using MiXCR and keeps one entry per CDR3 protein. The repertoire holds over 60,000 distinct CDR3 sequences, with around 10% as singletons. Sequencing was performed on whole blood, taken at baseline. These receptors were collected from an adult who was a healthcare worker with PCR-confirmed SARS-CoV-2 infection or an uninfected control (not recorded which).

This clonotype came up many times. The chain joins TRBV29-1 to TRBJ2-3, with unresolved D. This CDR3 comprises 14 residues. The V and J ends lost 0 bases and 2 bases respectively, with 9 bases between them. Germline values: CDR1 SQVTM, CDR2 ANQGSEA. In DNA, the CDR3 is TGCAGCGTTGAAGACCCAGACATCACAGATACGCAGTATTTT. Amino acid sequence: CSVEDPDITDTQYF.

DNA for the CDR3: TGTGCCAGCAGCGTAGGCCCTGGGGGTGAAGCTTTCTTT. Its translation: CASSVGPGGEAFF. The chain combines TRBV9 with TRBJ1-1; tentatively, D is TRBD1 (5 bases). Trimming stripped 0 bases from V and 7 bases from J, with 10 bases between. The CDR3 contains 13 residues. CDR1 and CDR2 from the germline V gene are SGDLS and YYNGEE. Filled out from reference TRBV9 and TRBJ1-1, the complete variable domain reads DSGVTQTPKHLITATGQRVTLRCSPRSGDLSVYWYQQSLDQGLQFLIQYYNGEERAKGNILERFSAQQFPDLHSELNLSSLELGDSALYFCASSVGPGGEAFFGQGTRLTVV.

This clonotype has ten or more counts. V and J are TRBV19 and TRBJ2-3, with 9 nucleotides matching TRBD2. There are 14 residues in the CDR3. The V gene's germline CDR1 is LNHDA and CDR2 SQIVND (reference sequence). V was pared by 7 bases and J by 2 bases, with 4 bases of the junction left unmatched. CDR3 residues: CASIAGGDTDTQYF. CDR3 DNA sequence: TGTGCCAGTATTGCGGGGGGGGACACAGATACGCAGTATTTT.

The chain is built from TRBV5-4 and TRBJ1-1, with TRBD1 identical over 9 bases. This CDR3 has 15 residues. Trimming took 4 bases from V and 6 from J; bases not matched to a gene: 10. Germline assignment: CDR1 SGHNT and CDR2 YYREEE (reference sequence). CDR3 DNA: TGTGCCAGCAGCCAGAAGGACAGGGGAGGCGCTGAAGCTTTCTTT. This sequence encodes CASSQKDRGGAEAFF.

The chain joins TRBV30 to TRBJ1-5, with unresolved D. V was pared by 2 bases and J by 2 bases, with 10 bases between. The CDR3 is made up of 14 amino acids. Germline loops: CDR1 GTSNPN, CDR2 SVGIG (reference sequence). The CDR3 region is CAWSFTGRNQPQHF. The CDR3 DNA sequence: TGTGCCTGGAGTTTTACCGGACGCAATCAGCCCCAGCATTTT. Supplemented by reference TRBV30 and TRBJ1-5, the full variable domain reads SQTIHQWPATLVQPVGSPLSLECTVEGTSNPNLYWYRQAAGRGLQLLFYSVGIGQISSEVPQNLSASRPQDRQFILSSKKLLLSDSGFYLCAWSFTGRNQPQHFGDGTRLSIL.

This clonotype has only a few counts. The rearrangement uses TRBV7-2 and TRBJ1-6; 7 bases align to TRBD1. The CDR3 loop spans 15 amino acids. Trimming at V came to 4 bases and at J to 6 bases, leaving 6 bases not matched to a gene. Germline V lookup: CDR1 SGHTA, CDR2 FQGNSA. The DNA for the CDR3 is TGTGCCAGCAGCTCGACCGCAGGGGGTAATTCACCCCTCCACTTT. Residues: CASSSTAGGNSPLHF.

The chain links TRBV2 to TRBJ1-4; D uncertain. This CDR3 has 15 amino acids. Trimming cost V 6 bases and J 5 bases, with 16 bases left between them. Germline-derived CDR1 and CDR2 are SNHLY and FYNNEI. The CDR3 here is CASSSENLINEKLFF. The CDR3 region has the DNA TGTGCCAGCAGCTCCGAAAACCTGATAAATGAAAAACTGTTTTTT. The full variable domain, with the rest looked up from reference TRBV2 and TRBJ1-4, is EPEVTQTPSHQVTQMGQEVILRCVPISNHLYFYWYRQILGQKVEFLVSFYNNEISEKSEIFDDQFSVERPDGSNFTLKIRSTKLEDSAMYFCASSSENLINEKLFFGSGTQLSVL.

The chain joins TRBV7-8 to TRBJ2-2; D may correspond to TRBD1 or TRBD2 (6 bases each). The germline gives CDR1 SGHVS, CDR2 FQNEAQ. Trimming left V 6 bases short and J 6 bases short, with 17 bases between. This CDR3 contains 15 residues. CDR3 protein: CASRTRGAGPGELFF. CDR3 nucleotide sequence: TGTGCCAGCAGAACTAGGGGGGCCGGACCCGGGGAGCTGTTTTTT. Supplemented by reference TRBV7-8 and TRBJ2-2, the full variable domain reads GAGVSQSPRYKVAKRGQDVALRCDPISGHVSLFWYQQALGQGPEFLTYFQNEAQLDKSGLPSDRFFAERPEGSVSTLKIQRTQQEDSAVYLCASRTRGAGPGELFFGEGSRLTVL.

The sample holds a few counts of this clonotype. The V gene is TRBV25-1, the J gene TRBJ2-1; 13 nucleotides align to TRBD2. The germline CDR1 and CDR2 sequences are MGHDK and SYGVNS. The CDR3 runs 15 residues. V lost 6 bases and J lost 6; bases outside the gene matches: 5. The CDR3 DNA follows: TGTGCCAGCAGCTTGACTAGCGGGGGGCTCAATGAGCAGTTCTTC. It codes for CASSLTSGGLNEQFF.

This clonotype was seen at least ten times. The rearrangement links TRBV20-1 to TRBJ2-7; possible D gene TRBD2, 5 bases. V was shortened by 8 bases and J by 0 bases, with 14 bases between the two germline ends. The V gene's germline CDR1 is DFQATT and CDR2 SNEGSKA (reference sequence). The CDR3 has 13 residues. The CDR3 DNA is TGCAGTATCCCGGCCGGGGTCTCCTACGAGCAGTACTTC. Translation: CSIPAGVSYEQYF.

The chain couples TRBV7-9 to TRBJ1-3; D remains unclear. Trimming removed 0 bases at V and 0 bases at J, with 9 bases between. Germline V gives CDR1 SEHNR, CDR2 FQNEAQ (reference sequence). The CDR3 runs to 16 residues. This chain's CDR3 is CASSLAAGLSGNTIYF. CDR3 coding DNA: TGTGCCAGCAGCTTAGCTGCGGGCCTCTCTGGAAACACCATATATTTT.

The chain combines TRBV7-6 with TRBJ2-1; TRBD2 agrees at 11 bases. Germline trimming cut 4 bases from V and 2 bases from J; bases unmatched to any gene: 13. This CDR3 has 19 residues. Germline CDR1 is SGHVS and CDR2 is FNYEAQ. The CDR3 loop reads CASSSYPPLAGGAYNEQFF. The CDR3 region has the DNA TGTGCCAGCAGCTCCTATCCTCCTCTAGCGGGGGGAGCCTACAATGAGCAGTTCTTC. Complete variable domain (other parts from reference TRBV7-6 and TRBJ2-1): GAGVSQSPRYKVTKRGQDVALRCDPISGHVSLYWYRQALGQGPEFLTYFNYEAQQDKSGLPNDRFSAERPEGSISTLTIQRTEQRDSAMYRCASSSYPPLAGGAYNEQFFGPGTRLTVL.

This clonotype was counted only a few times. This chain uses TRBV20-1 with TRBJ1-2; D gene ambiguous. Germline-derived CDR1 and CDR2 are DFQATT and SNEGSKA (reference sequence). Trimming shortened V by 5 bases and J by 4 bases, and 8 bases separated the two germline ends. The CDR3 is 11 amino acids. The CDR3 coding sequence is TGCAGTGCTGCTACAATCTATGGCTACACCTTC. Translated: CSAATIYGYTF.

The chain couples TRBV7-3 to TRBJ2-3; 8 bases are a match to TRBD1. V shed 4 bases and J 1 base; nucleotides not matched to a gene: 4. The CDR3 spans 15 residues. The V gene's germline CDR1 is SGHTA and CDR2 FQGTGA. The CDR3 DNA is TGTGCCAGCAGCTATTCGACAGGGGGCACAGATACGCAGTATTTT. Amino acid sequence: CASSYSTGGTDTQYF. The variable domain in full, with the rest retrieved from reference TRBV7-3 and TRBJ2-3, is GAGVSQTPSNKVTEKGKYVELRCDPISGHTALYWYRQSLGQGPEFLIYFQGTGAADDSGLPNDRFFAVRPEGSVSTLKIQRTERGDSAVYLCASSYSTGGTDTQYFGPGTRLTVL.

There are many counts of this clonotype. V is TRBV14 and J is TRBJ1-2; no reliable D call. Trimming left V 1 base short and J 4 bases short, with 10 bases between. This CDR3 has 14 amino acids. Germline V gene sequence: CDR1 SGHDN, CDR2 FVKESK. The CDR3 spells CASSQGAAAYGYTF. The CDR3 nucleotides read TGTGCCAGCAGCCAAGGGGCGGCAGCCTATGGCTACACCTTC.

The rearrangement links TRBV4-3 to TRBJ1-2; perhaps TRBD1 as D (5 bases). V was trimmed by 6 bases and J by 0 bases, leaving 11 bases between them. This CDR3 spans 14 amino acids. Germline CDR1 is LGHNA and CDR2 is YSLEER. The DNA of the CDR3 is TGCGCCAGCAGTCCGGGACCAACTAACTATGGCTACACCTTC. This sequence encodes CASSPGPTNYGYTF.

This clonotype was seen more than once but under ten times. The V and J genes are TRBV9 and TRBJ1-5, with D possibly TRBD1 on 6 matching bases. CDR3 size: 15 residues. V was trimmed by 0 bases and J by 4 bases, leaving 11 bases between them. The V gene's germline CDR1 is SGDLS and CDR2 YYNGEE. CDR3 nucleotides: TGTGCCAGCAGCGTAGAGCAGGGGAGTAATCAGCCCCAGCATTTT. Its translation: CASSVEQGSNQPQHF.

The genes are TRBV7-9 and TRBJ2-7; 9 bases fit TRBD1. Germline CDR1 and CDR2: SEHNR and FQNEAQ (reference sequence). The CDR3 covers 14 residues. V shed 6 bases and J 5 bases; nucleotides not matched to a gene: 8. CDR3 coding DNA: TGTGCCAGCAGTAAGACAGGGGGAATCGACGAGCAGTACTTC. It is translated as CASSKTGGIDEQYF.

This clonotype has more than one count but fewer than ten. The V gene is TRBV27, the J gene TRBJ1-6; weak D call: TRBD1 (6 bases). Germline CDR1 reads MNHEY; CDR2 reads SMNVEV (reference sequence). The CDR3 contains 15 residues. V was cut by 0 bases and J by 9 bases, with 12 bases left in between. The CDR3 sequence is CASSLSTGRVSPLHF. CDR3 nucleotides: TGTGCCAGCAGTTTATCAACAGGGCGGGTTTCACCCCTCCACTTT.

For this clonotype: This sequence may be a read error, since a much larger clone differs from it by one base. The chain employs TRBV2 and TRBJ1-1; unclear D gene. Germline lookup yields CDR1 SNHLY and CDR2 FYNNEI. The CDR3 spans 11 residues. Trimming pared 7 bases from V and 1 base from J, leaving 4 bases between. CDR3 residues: CASTANTEAFF. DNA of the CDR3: TGTGCCAGCACGGCGAACACTGAAGCTTTCTTT.

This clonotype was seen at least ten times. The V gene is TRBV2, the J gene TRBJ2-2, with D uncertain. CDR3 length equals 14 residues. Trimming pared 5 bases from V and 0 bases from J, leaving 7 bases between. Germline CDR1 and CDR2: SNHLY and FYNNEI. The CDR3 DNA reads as TGTGCCAGCAGTCTCGAATCGAACACCGGGGAGCTGTTTTTT. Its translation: CASSLESNTGELFF.

For the CDR3, the DNA is TGTGCCTGGAGTGGAGGGCCTAGCTCCTACAATGAGCAGTTCTTC. Translation gives CAWSGGPSSYNEQFF. The chain links TRBV30 to TRBJ2-1; D may be TRBD2 (5 bases). The CDR3 has 15 residues. The V end was cut by 1 base, the J end by 0 bases, with 10 bases between. Germline V gene data show CDR1 as GTSNPN and CDR2 as SVGIG (reference sequence).

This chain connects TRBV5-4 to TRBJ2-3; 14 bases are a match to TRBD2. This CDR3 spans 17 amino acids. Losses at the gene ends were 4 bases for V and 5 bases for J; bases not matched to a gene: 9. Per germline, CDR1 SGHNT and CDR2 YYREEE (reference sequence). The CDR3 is CASSPGTSGGQGDTQYF. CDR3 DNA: TGTGCCAGCAGCCCCGGGACTAGCGGGGGTCAAGGAGATACGCAGTATTTT.

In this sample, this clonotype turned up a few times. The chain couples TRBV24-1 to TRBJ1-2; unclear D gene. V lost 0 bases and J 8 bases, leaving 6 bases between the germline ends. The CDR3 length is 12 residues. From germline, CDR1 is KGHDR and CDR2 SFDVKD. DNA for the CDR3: TGTGCCACCAGTGATTTGCACTGGGGCTACACCTTC. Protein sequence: CATSDLHWGYTF.

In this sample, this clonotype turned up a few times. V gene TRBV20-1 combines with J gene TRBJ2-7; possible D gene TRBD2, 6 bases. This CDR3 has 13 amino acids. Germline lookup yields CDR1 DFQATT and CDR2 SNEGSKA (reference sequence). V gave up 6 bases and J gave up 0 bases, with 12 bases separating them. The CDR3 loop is CSAPGVLSYEQYF. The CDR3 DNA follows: TGCAGTGCCCCGGGGGTGCTCTCCTACGAGCAGTACTTC.

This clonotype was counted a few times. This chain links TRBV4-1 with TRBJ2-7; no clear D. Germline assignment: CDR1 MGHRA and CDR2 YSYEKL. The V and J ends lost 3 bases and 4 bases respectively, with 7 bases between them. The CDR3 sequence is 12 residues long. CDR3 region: CASSHHGYEQYF. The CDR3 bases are TGCGCCAGCAGCCATCACGGGTACGAGCAGTACTTC.

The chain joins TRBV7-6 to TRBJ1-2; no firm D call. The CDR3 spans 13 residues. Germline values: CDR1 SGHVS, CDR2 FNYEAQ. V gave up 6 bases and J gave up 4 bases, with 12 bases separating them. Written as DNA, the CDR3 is TGTGCCAGCAGTTCGCAGGAAAGCTATGGCTACACCTTC. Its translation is CASSSQESYGYTF.

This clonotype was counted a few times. As DNA, the CDR3 is TGTGCCAGCAGCTTAGAAACAGGGGGAAGGTCACCCCTCCACTTT. This codes for CASSLETGGRSPLHF. The chain employs TRBV7-3 and TRBJ1-6; TRBD1 aligns across 8 bases. The CDR3 has 15 residues. CDR1 is SGHTA and CDR2 is FQGTGA in the germline V gene. After removal of 2 bases from V and 10 bases from J, the junction contained 7 bases not matched to a gene.

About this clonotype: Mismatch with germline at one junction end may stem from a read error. For the CDR3, the DNA is TGTACCAGCTCACCATGGGACAGGGTCACAGATACGCAGTATTTT. Amino acids: CTSSPWDRVTDTQYF. The chain combines TRBV18 with TRBJ2-3; 9 bases map to TRBD1. The CDR3 extends over 15 amino acids. Germline CDR1 and CDR2: KGHSH and LQKENI. The full variable domain, completed using reference TRBV18 and TRBJ2-3, is NAGVMQNPRHLVRRRGQEARLRCSPMKGHSHVYWYRQLPEEGLKFMVYLQKENIIDESGMPKERFSAEFPKEGPSILRIQQVVRGDSAAYFCTSSPWDRVTDTQYFGPGTRLTVL.